This T cell receptor (beta chain) was observed in a study of blood T cells in healthy people across ages. The V segment lost 4 bases and the J segment 7 bases; nucleotides outside the gene matches: 5. The germline gives CDR1 LGHNA, CDR2 YSLEER. The CDR3 runs to 13 residues. PCR was performed a second time for roughly 7 to 11 cycles using a sample-barcoded 5' primer and a J-beta primer mix. Every cDNA molecule carried a tag from a template-switch adaptor bearing 12 random nucleotides. TCRdb itself ran the 5' RACE reads through MiXCR, one entry per CDR3 protein. This sample has some 880,000 distinct CDR3 sequences, with 35% to 40% found just once.

Sequenced input: blood. This chain links TRBV4-3 with TRBJ1-2, with 8 bases matching TRBD1. The source of this sequence is a man between 18 and 35 years old in good health. CDR3: CASSRVQGGGYTF. DNA of the CDR3: TGCGCCAGCAGCCGAGTACAGGGGGGTGGCTACACCTTC.